These T cell receptor beta chains were read from a single sample in a study of cytomegalovirus exposure and HLA in healthy donors. Repertoires were generated with immunoSEQ multiplex PCR, while TCRdb's copy carries only in-frame clones and drops some. The repertoire holds around 100,000 clones, around 79% seen once, with over 3% in the top ten. Material: PBMCs. Source of these receptors: a woman between 40 and 50 years old in good health and CMV-seronegative. CDR3s include the opening cysteine and the closing phenylalanine or tryptophan. D genes are given only for firm matches. Where a row states a size, it is once, few, many or the class of an expanded clone; other rows omit it.

TRBJ2-2	-	TRBV10-3	-	TGTGCCATCAGTGGGGACAGGGTCCGGGGGGGCCTGGGCACCGGGGAGCTGTTTTTT	CAISGDRVRGGLGTGELFF
TRBJ2-7	TRBD2	TRBV11-3	-	TGTGCCGGCAGCTTTAGCGGGATAGGCTACGAGCAGTACTTC	CAGSFSGIGYEQYF
TRBJ1-2	TRBD1	TRBV4-1	-	TGCGCCAGCAGCCAGGACAGGGGCGGGTTCTATGGCTACACCTTC	CASSQDRGGFYGYTF
TRBJ2-3	TRBD2	TRBV11-3	-	TGTGCCAGCAGCTTTGCGGGAGCGACAGATACGCAGTATTTT	CASSFAGATDTQYF
TRBJ1-3	-	TRBV28	-	TGTGCCAGCAGTTTAGGGCGCAGGGCCTCTGGAAACACCATATATTTT	CASSLGRRASGNTIYF
TRBJ2-7	TRBD1	TRBV6-6	-	TGTGCCAGCAGTCTACACAGGGCAGGGGGCGGCTACGAGCAGTACTTC	CASSLHRAGGGYEQYF
TRBJ2-7	-	TRBV5-1	few	TGCGCCAGCAGCTTCCGGGACAATTCCTACGAGCAGTACTTC	CASSFRDNSYEQYF
TRBJ2-7	-	TRBV28	-	TGTGCCAGCAGTTTAGAGGGAGAGCAGTACTTC	CASSLEGEQYF
TRBJ2-5	-	TRBV7-2	-	TGTGCCAGCAGCGACGGGTGGGGCAAAAAGACCCAGTACTTC	CASSDGWGKKTQYF
TRBJ1-1	-	TRBV28	-	TGTGCCAGCAGTTTATTCCAGACTACTGAAGCTTTCTTT	CASSLFQTTEAFF
TRBJ2-1	TRBD2	TRBV7-9	-	TGTGCCAGCAGCTTCCGCGGGACTAGCGGGGACCGGGGGCAGTTCTTC	CASSFRGTSGDRGQFF
TRBJ2-5	TRBD1	TRBV5-1	-	TGCGCCAGCAGCGCACAGACAGGGGGCCAAGAGACCCAGTACTTC	CASSAQTGGQETQYF
TRBJ1-3	TRBD1	TRBV6-5	-	TGTGCCAGCAGTCGCGGACAGGTCTCTGGAAACACCATATATTTT	CASSRGQVSGNTIYF
TRBJ2-7	TRBD1	TRBV4-3	-	TGCGCCAGCAGCCAAGATGAGACAGGGGGCGAGCAGTACTTC	CASSQDETGGEQYF
TRBJ2-3	TRBD2	TRBV9	-	TGTGCCAGCAGCTCGAGACTAGCGGGGGCGGAGGAGCGCACAGATACGCAGTATTTT	CASSSRLAGAEERTDTQYF
TRBJ1-3	TRBD1	TRBV27	once	TGTGCCAGCAGGGGGGCGGCAGGGGGCAACACTGGAAACACCATATATTTT	CASRGAAGGNTGNTIYF
TRBJ1-2	-	TRBV6-5	-	TGTGCCAGCAGTTACGAGGGATGGGGTGGCTACACCTTC	CASSYEGWGGYTF
TRBJ1-1	-	TRBV18	-	TGTGCCAGCTCACCACCCGGGGGGGAGGGCACTGAAGCTTTCTTT	CASSPPGGEGTEAFF
TRBJ1-4	TRBD1	TRBV5-3	once	TGTGCCAGAAGCTCTCCGGGACAGGGAAGGGCTAATGAAAAACTGTTTTTT	CARSSPGQGRANEKLFF
TRBJ1-5	TRBD1	TRBV27	few	TGTGCCAGCAGTCCCAGGGGGCTCAATAGCAATCAGCCCCAGCATTTT	CASSPRGLNSNQPQHF
TRBJ2-3	-	TRBV5-1	few	TGCGCCAGCAGCTTGGAGGGAGGAGAAGATACGCAGTATTTT	CASSLEGGEDTQYF
TRBJ2-1	TRBD2	TRBV4-1	-	TGCGCCAGCAGCCAAGAGGGAGGAGCGGGGGGGCGCCGATACAATGAGCAGTTCTTC	CASSQEGGAGGRRYNEQFF
TRBJ2-3	TRBD2	TRBV5-1	once	TGCGCCAGCAGCGTCCAGACTAGCGGGAATCGGGATACGCAGTATTTT	CASSVQTSGNRDTQYF
TRBJ2-2	TRBD2	TRBV19	-	TGTGCCAGTACCGGGACTATAATTGCCGGGGAGCTGTTTTTT	CASTGTIIAGELFF
TRBJ1-2	TRBD1	TRBV5-4	-	TGTGCCAGCAGCACGGACAGGAACTATGGCTACACCTTC	CASSTDRNYGYTF
TRBJ1-2	TRBD1	TRBV6-5	-	TGTGCCAGCAGCTTCGGACAGGGTAGTGGCTACACCTTC	CASSFGQGSGYTF
TRBJ2-1	TRBD2	TRBV11-2	-	TGTGCCAGCAGCCCTCAGCGGGGGGGCAATGAGCAGTTCTTC	CASSPQRGGNEQFF
TRBJ1-1	-	TRBV11-2	-	TGTGCCAGCAGCTTAAGGCTCCCGGAGTGGGGTGAGGGTATGGAGGCTTTCTTT	CASSLRLPEWGEGMEAFF
TRBJ1-1	-	TRBV4-3	-	TGCGCCAGCAGCCTATCGGGGGGTCCCACTGAAGCTTTCTTT	CASSLSGGPTEAFF
TRBJ2-7	-	TRBV27	-	TGTGCCAGCAGTTTGCGGCCTGGGGGCTACGAGCAGTACTTC	CASSLRPGGYEQYF
TRBJ2-7	TRBD2	TRBV4-2	-	TGTGCCAGCAGCCATGGCGGGAGGGAGAGCTACGAGCAGTACTTC	CASSHGGRESYEQYF
TRBJ1-6	-	TRBV5-4	-	TGTGCCAGCAGCTTGAGTCGTCAGGGCAGTTCACCCCTCCACTTT	CASSLSRQGSSPLHF
TRBJ2-1	TRBD2	TRBV30	-	TGTGCCTGGAGTGAAGGGACTAGCGGCACAGGAGTGAATGAGCAGTTCTTC	CAWSEGTSGTGVNEQFF
TRBJ2-6	TRBD2	TRBV4-3	-	TGCGCCAGCAGCCAAGGGGACTACTCTGGGGCCAACGTCCTGACTTTC	CASSQGDYSGANVLTF
TRBJ2-5	-	TRBV28	once	TGTGCCAGCAGCGACACAGACCAAGAGACCCAGTACTTC	CASSDTDQETQYF
TRBJ2-7	TRBD1	TRBV6-5	-	TGTGCCAGCAGTTACTGGACAGGGGCACCCTACGAGCAGTACTTC	CASSYWTGAPYEQYF
TRBJ1-2	TRBD1	TRBV7-9	-	TGTTCCAGCAGCTCGACAGGGAATGGCTACACCTTC	CSSSSTGNGYTF
TRBJ1-2	TRBD1	TRBV4-3	-	TGCGCCAGCAGCCAAGAAGAGGGGGCCGACTATGGCTACACCTTC	CASSQEEGADYGYTF
TRBJ1-1	TRBD1	TRBV19	-	TGTGCCAGTTGTGCAGGGGGCGCCTTGAACACTGAAGCTTTCTTT	CASCAGGALNTEAFF
TRBJ2-7	TRBD1	TRBV6-5	few	TGTGCCAGCAGTCACGGGACAGGGGGGACCTACGAGCAGTACTTC	CASSHGTGGTYEQYF
TRBJ1-1	-	TRBV10-1	medium-sized	TGCGCCAGCAGTGAAGGCAGGGAGGATGAAGCTTTCTTT	CASSEGREDEAFF
TRBJ1-4	-	TRBV25-1	-	TGTGCCAGCAGTGAATTCTCAGGACAGTCCTTTAATGAAAAACTGTTTTTT	CASSEFSGQSFNEKLFF
TRBJ1-5	TRBD1	TRBV7-9	-	TGTGCCAGCAGCTTACCAGGGGACAGGGTCAATCAGCCCCAGCATTTT	CASSLPGDRVNQPQHF
TRBJ1-3	TRBD1	TRBV18	-	TGTGCCAGCTCACCAGCCGGGACAGCTGGAAACACCATATATTTT	CASSPAGTAGNTIYF
TRBJ1-2	TRBD1	TRBV10-3	-	TGTGCCATCAGCGGGACAGCCTACTATGGCTACACCTTC	CAISGTAYYGYTF
TRBJ2-7	TRBD2	TRBV18	-	TGTGCCAGCTCACAAACCGGCGGGGGTGCCTACGAGCAGTACTTC	CASSQTGGGAYEQYF
TRBJ1-2	-	TRBV6-5	-	TGTGCCAGCAGTTACTCGGGAGGAAACTATGGCTACACCTTC	CASSYSGGNYGYTF
TRBJ2-7	TRBD1	TRBV5-1	-	TGCGCCAGCAGCTTTAGCTCCGGGACAGGGGTCTACGAGCAGTACTTC	CASSFSSGTGVYEQYF
TRBJ2-7	-	TRBV11-2	-	TGTGCCAGCAGCCCTAGCCTAGAAGGTTGGGAGGACTACGAGCAGTACTTC	CASSPSLEGWEDYEQYF
TRBJ1-3	TRBD1	TRBV28	-	TGTGCCAGCAGGCTTCCGGGACAGCCCCCCGGAAACACCATATATTTT	CASRLPGQPPGNTIYF
TRBJ1-2	TRBD1	TRBV6-1	once	TGTGCCACCAACAGGGGGGGATCTGGCTACACCTTC	CATNRGGSGYTF
TRBJ1-1	TRBD1	TRBV5-4	few	TGTGCCAGCAGCTTCGACAGGGGGCAGGTGAACACTGAAGCTTTCTTT	CASSFDRGQVNTEAFF
TRBJ1-1	-	TRBV7-8	-	TGTGCCAGCAGCTTAGCTCTCGTGGGAGAGGGTGAAGCTTTCTTT	CASSLALVGEGEAFF
TRBJ2-2	TRBD2	TRBV5-1	once	TGCGCCAGCAGCTTACTAGCGGGGGGGAACACCGGGGAGCTGTTTTTT	CASSLLAGGNTGELFF
TRBJ1-1	TRBD1	TRBV30	-	TGTGCCTGGAGTGAGGGGGACAGGCGAGGGGAAGCTTTCTTT	CAWSEGDRRGEAFF
TRBJ2-7	-	TRBV5-5	few	TGTGCCAGCAGCTCCCAGGGGTGGGGTAGCTCCTACGAGCAGTACTTC	CASSSQGWGSSYEQYF
TRBJ1-1	-	TRBV19	-	TGTGCCAGTTACAGAAAATCGAACACTGAAGCTTTCTTT	CASYRKSNTEAFF
TRBJ2-6	-	TRBV6-5	-	TGTGCCAGCAGTACGGCAGGGGCTGGGGCCAACGTCCTGACTTTC	CASSTAGAGANVLTF
TRBJ1-6	-	TRBV6-6	once	TGTGCCAGCAGACCGGGACATTTAAATTCACCCCTCCACTTT	CASRPGHLNSPLHF